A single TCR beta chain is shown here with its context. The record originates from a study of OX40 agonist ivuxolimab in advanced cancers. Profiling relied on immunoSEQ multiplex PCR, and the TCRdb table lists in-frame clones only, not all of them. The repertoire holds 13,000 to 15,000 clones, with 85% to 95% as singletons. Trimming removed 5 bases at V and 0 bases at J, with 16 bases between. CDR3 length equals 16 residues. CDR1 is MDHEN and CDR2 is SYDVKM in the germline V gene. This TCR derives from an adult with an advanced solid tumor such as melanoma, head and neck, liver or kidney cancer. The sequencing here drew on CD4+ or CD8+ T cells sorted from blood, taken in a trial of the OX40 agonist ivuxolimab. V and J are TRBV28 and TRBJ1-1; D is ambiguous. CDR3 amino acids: CASSPSGLAMNTEAFF. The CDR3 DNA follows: TGTGCCAGCAGTCCCTCGGGATTAGCCATGAACACTGAAGCTTTCTTT. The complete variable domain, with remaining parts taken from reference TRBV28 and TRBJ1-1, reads DVKVTQSSRYLVKRTGEKVFLECVQDMDHENMFWYRQDPGLGLRLIYFSYDVKMKEKGDIPEGYSVSREKKERFSLILESASTNQTSMYLCASSPSGLAMNTEAFFGQGTRLTVV.